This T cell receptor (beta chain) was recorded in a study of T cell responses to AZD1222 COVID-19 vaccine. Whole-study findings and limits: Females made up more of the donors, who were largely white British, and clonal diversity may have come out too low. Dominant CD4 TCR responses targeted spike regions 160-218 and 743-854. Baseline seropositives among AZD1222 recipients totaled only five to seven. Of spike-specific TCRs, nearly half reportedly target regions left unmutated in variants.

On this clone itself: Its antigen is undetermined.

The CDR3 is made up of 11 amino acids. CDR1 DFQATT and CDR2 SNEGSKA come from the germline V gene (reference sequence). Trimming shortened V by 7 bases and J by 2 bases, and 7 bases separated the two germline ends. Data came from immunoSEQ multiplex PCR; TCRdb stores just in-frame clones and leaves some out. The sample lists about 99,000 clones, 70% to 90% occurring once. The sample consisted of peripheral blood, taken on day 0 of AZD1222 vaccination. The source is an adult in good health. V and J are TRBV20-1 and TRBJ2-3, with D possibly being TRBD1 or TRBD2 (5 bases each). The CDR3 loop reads CSGGATDTQYF. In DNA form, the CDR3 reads TGCAGTGGAGGGGCCACAGATACGCAGTATTTT.